This record covers a single T cell receptor (beta chain). Its specificity is not known. Because it lacks the conserved phenylalanine or tryptophan at the end, this CDR3 is likely a read error. The limits of the CDR3 on the DNA are not certain, so only TCRdb's listed CDR3 is given. Germline loops: CDR1 LNHDA, CDR2 SQIVND (reference sequence). The CDR3 length equals 12 residues, ends included. CDR3 and TCR beta VDJ profiling relied on genomic DNA as the template. Using its own MiXCR run on the reads, TCRdb lists one record per CDR3 protein. The table lists 150,000 to 200,000 distinct CDR3 sequences, 48% of them singletons. These data originate in a study of CD8+CD57+ T cells in acquired aplastic anemia. Study context: Sorted CD4+ and CD8+ cells gave a mean 3.2 ug DNA, range roughly 0.18 to 30 ug. General study findings and limits: In common between the patients and the controls were twenty-nine CD8+ CDR3 sequences.

Those patients picked for sequencing had displayed CD8+CD57+ cell expansion on flow cytometry. Patient blood was sampled before any therapy had been received. The genes are TRBV19 and TRBJ2-2. Sequences were obtained from sorted CD4+, CD8+, or CD8+CD57+ T cells (not recorded which) from PBMCs. This clonotype originated in a human donor with aplastic anemia. CDR3 in amino acids: CASNLNTGELLL.